This T cell receptor (beta chain) was captured by sequencing in a study of T-cell memory formation after mild COVID-19 (dated by TCRdb to the early 2020s). Background on the whole study: TCR sequence clusters from the two donors were found to be largely donor specific. In two donors, T-cell clones that expanded and contracted after mild COVID-19 were followed by sequencing TCRalpha and TCRbeta repertoires longitudinally. Two young, previously healthy adult volunteers made up the cohort, one male and one female.

The instrument was an Illumina NovaSeq 6000. cDNA libraries for TCRalpha and TCRbeta were prepared by 5'RACE using constant-segment primers, with sample barcodes and unique molecular identifiers added. Trizol reagent was used to extract RNA from every sample. Library amplification was performed in two PCR steps, and a second sample barcode and Illumina TruSeq adapters were introduced in the second step. Sequencing of the libraries was done on an Illumina NovaSeq, producing 2 x 150 bp paired-end reads. The original methods were these. With migec v1.2.7, reads were demultiplexed and then collapsed into UMI-guided consensus sequences. With mixcr v2.1.11, UMI consensuses were aligned to TRA and TRB V and J templates and assembled into clonotypes. A clonotype was counted as expanded or contracted only if both edgeR and NoisET called the change significant, with noise models trained on biological replicates. edgeR calls used a false discovery rate-adjusted p below 0.01 and a log2 fold-change threshold of 1. PCA with hierarchical clustering of max-normalized trajectories of the 1000 most abundant clonotypes was used as exploratory dynamics analysis. The CD4 or CD8 phenotype of responding clones was assigned using the separately sequenced CD4+ and CD8+ repertoires. TCRdb cleaned the public reads at Q25 with fastp, built clones with MiXCR and kept in-frame beta chains. Every distinct CDR3 protein forms one entry, paired with its most common genes and DNA. It is TCRdb's table, rather than the study itself, that gives the V and J calls and clone size. Within this sample are a few hundred thousand distinct CDR3 sequences, with approximately 15% of them counted one time only. The ten top clones hold roughly 21% of the sample.

PBMCs were isolated by Ficoll-Paque density gradient centrifugation. The CDR3 measures 14 amino acids from cysteine to valine. Only the CDR3 DNA stays, 42 bases, in frame from base 1. Per the germline V gene (reference sequence), SGHKS is the CDR1 and YYEKEE is the CDR2. The germline ends are 16 bases apart after V is trimmed by 4 bases and J by 5 bases. Study-wide conclusions, independent of this receptor: Some responding clones were detected in pre-infection memory, which suggested that pre-existing cross-reactive memory T cells had joined the SARS-CoV-2 response. Clones contracting from day 15 to 85 had balanced CD4/CD8 phenotypes, while a second wave expanding from day 15 to 37 was biased towards CD4+. Whether the second-wave clones peaking on day 37 were SARS-CoV-2 specific was not confirmed. The study included only two mild cases, and larger cohorts that include severe cases with pre-infection samples were judged to be necessary. Contracting CD4+ clones turned up mainly in the CM and EM memory subsets, whereas EMRA was where CD8+ clones were enriched.

As concerns this clonotype: Its specific antigen is unknown. The sample holds no much larger clone one base away, and base qualities are not on file.

This clonotype was sampled from a man younger than 30 who had mild COVID-19 (a few samples of this study predate the infection). The sample titles of this study are shuffled in the database, so cell type and time point are left out; the donor was told from shared clones. The sample taken for sequencing was PBMCs or a T cell subset sorted from them (not recorded which). The sequence links TRBV5-5 to TRBJ2-7; D gene: possibly TRBD2, on 6 matching bases. The DNA sequence is as follows: TGTGCCAGCAGCCTCGGGAGAAGGGATCACGAGCAGTACGTC. Its protein is CASSLGRRDHEQYV.